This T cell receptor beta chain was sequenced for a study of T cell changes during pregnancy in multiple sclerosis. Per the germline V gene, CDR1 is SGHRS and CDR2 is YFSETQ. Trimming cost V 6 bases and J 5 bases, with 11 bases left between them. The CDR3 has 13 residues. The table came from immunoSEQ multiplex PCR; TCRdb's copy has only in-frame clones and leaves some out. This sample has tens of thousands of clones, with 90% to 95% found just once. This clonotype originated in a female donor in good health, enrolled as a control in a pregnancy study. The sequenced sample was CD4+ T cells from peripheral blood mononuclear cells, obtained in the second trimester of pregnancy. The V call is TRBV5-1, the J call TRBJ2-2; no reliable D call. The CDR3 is CASTQVGTGELFF. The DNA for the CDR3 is TGCGCCAGCACCCAGGTTGGAACCGGGGAGCTGTTTTTT. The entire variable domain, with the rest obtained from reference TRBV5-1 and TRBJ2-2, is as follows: KAGVTQTPRYLIKTRGQQVTLSCSPISGHRSVSWYQQTPGQGLQFLFEYFSETQRNKGNFPGRFSGRQFSNSRSEMNVSTLELGDSALYLCASTQVGTGELFFGEGSRLTVL.